Below, one T cell receptor (beta chain) is given with its context. Its antigen is not yet known. Base quality data are lacking; no much larger clone is found one base away. The data were taken from a study of CD8+ T cells in alopecia areata (dated by TCRdb to 2017 to 2018). About the full investigation: Treated patients were enrolled in an open-label pilot trial of oral tofacitinib, 5 to 10 mg twice daily, for moderate-to-severe alopecia areata. Patients received tofacitinib for 6 to 18 months and were then followed off drug for 6 months to check for delayed response and recurrence. The SALT score, which quantifies the percentage of affected scalp surface area, was used to measure disease severity in treated patients. In both human patients and the C3H/HeJ mouse model, the study applied high-throughput TCRbeta sequencing to look at T cell clonal expansion in alopecia areata. In humans, TCRbeta sequencing was performed on scalp tissue and on sorted CD4+ and CD8+ peripheral blood T cells from healthy controls and from patients with patchy or totalis/universalis alopecia areata. Patients on tofacitinib were biopsied at baseline and after 4 and 24 weeks of treatment, and several of the patients also had a later scalp biopsy. Scalp clonality was compared across normal scalp (n=4), patchy alopecia areata scalp (n=8), and alopecia totalis/universalis scalp (n=8). RNA was obtained with the PAXgene miRNA kit for fixed scalp, the miRNeasy kit for PBMCs, and the RNeasy kit for mouse skin. TCRbeta CDR3 regions were amplified by immunoSEQ multiplex PCR using 35 Vbeta forward and 13 Jbeta reverse primers.

The library relied on the immunoSEQ multiplex PCR assay. RNA was extracted from all samples and reverse transcribed into cDNA as template for TCR sequencing. First-strand cDNA was synthesized with SuperScript III using a 2:1 mix of oligo-dT and random hexamers. A synthetic immune receptor repertoire was used to assess amplification bias, and residual bias was removed computationally. The study's processing was this. Raw reads were preprocessed for error removal, and CDR3 was defined according to IMGT conventions as running from the conserved cysteine to phenylalanine. Clonality was computed as 1 minus the Shannon entropy, with the entropy normalized by log2 of the number of productive unique TCRs. Whether scalp clones were CD4 or CD8 was inferred by matching scalp TCRbeta sequences against CD4 and CD8 repertoires sorted from blood. Here the immuneACCESS table is served through TCRdb, limited to in-frame sequences with V and J called. Missing clones are a known gap in these copies; in checked studies unresolved V genes cover under half, and the rest lacks a known reason. V and J calls and clone size are copied from that table; D and trimming were computed from the DNA. For this sample there are about 150,000 clones; roughly 52% appear just once. 15% to 20% of the sample is taken by the ten largest.

Sample time point, as interpreted from the label and publication: about 4 weeks on oral tofacitinib. The sample's treatment or condition label is to be understood as: oral pan-JAK inhibitor, 5-10 mg twice daily. Peripheral blood and lesional scalp punch biopsies were obtained from patients with alopecia areata. PBMCs were isolated by density centrifugation and stained for CD3, CD4 and CD8, after which CD4+ and CD8+ T cells were sorted on a FACSAria. Study-wide conclusions, independent of this receptor: Because the treated cohort was small and included a single nonresponder, larger studies are needed to assess links between baseline CD8+ expansion and response. Compared with normal scalp, lesional scalp had higher clonality and more expanded CD8+ clones, particularly in alopecia totalis/universalis, a pattern that suggests antigenic drive. During tofacitinib treatment, many expanded lesional clones remained in scalp and blood, and this persistence may partly explain relapse after treatment is stopped. Scalp TCR repertoire analysis is complicated because resident alphabeta T cells in normal human skin are also sequenced, whereas mouse skin is dominated by gammadelta T cells. Compared with mice, TCR sequences shared between patients were less clear, possibly partly because of HLA diversity across the patient population. With tofacitinib, both scalp clonality and the number of expanded CD8+ clones among the top 100 scalp clones went down significantly.

The clonotype was recovered from a human donor with alopecia areata. This specimen consisted of CD8+ T cells sorted from blood, obtained at week 4, from a patient treated with tofacitinib.

The DNA sequence reads TGTGCCAGCACGGGACAGGAATTCGAAAAACTGTTTTTT. This sequence encodes CASTGQEFEKLFF. The receptor chain draws on TRBV2 and TRBJ1-4, with 8 central nucleotides matching TRBD1. Clipping removes 7 bases from V and 8 bases from J, with 6 as the unmatched junction base count. Taken from the germline V gene, the CDR1 and CDR2 loops are SNHLY and FYNNEI. The CDR3, from cysteine to phenylalanine, totals 13 residues. The read is trimmed to its CDR3 DNA, 39 bases read in frame from base 1. Beyond the CDR3, the reference TRBV2 and TRBJ1-4 genes provide the residues; the full variable domain reads: EPEVTQTPSHQVTQMGQEVILRCVPISNHLYFYWYRQILGQKVEFLVSFYNNEISEKSEIFDDQFSVERPDGSNFTLKIRSTKLEDSAMYFCASTGQEFEKLFFGSGTQLSVL.